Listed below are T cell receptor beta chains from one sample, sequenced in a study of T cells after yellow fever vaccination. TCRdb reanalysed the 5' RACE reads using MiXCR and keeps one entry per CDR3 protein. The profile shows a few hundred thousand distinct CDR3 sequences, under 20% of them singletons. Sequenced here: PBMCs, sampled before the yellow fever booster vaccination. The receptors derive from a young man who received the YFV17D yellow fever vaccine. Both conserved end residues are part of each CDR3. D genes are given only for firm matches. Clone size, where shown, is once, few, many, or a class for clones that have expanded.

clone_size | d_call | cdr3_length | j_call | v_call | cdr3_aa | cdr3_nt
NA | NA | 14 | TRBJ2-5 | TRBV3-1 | CASSQGGNQETQYF | TGTGCCAGCAGCCAAGGGGGCAACCAAGAGACCCAGTACTTC
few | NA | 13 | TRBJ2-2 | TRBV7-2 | CASSFEIQRELFF | TGTGCCAGCAGCTTTGAGATTCAACGGGAGCTGTTTTTT
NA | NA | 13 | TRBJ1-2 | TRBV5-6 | CASSTRAGPGYTF | TGTGCCAGCAGCACCCGGGCTGGGCCCGGCTACACCTTC
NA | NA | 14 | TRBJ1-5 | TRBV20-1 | CSAAPLGSNQPQHF | TGCAGTGCTGCCCCGTTGGGTAGCAATCAGCCCCAGCATTTT
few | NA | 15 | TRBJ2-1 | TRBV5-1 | CASSLRDGSYNEQFF | TGCGCCAGCAGCTTGAGGGACGGCTCCTACAATGAGCAGTTCTTC
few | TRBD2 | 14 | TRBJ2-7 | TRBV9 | CASSVTSGGYEQYF | TGTGCCAGCAGCGTTACTAGCGGGGGCTACGAGCAGTACTTC
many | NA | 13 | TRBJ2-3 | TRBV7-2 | CASSRDLTDTQYF | TGTGCCAGCAGTCGGGACCTCACAGATACGCAGTATTTT
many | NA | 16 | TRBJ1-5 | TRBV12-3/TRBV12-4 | CASSLRTQGRGQPQHF | TGTGCCAGCAGTTTAAGGACCCAGGGACGGGGGCAGCCCCAGCATTTT
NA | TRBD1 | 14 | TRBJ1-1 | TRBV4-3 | CASSQEYRGPEAFF | TGCGCCAGCAGCCAGGAGTACAGGGGGCCTGAAGCTTTCTTT
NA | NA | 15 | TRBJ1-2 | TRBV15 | CATSRAPPSHYGYTF | TGTGCCACCAGCAGGGCTCCGCCGTCCCACTATGGCTACACCTTC
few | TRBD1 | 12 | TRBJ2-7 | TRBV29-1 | CSVGRDRGEQYF | TGCAGCGTTGGCCGGGACAGGGGTGAGCAGTACTTC